This paragraph covers one TCR beta chain sequence. Its antigen remains unknown. The study ran its PCR with 60 Vbeta and 13 Jbeta primers. The assay was immunoSEQ multiplex PCR, and TCRdb's table has in-frame clones only and misses some. The sample holds about 64,000 clones; over 60% are singletons and the top ten take 3% to 3.5%. The sample belongs to a study of cytomegalovirus exposure and HLA in healthy donors. The CDR3 has 13 amino acids. Trimming shortened V by 11 bases and J by 3 bases, and 14 bases separated the two germline ends. CDR1 and CDR2 from the germline V gene are SEHNR and FQNEAQ (reference sequence). Whole-study findings and limits: Reports indicate that TCR beta sequences accurately predicted the HLA-A and HLA-B alleles of most subjects.

Sample: PBMCs. The chain links TRBV7-9 to TRBJ2-1, with D perhaps TRBD2 (6 bases). The clonotype originates from a woman in her forties or fifties in good health and CMV-seronegative. The CDR3 nucleotides are TGTGCCTCGCAACGGAGGGACTACAATGAGCAGTTCTTC. Its translation: CASQRRDYNEQFF.